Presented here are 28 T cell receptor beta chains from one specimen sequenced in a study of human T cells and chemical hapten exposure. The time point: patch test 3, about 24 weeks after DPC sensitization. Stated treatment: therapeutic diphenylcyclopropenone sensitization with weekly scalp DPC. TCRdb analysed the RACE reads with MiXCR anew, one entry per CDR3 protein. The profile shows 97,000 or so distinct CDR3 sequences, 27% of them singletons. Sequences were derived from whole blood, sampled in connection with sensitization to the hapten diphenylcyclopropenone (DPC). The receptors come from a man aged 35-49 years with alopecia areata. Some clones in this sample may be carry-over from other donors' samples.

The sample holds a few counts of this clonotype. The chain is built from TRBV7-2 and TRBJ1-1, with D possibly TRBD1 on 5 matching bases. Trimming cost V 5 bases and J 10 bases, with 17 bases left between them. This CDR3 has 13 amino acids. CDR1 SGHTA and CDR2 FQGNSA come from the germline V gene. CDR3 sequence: CASSPDKVGGAFF. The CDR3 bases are TGTGCCAGCAGCCCGGACAAAGTGGGTGGAGCTTTCTTT.

CDR3 loop: CASSEGLMPDYEQYF. The CDR3 DNA sequence: TGTGCCAGCTCAGAGGGGTTGATGCCTGACTACGAGCAGTACTTC. This chain joins TRBV18 and TRBJ2-7; D possibly uses TRBD1 or TRBD2 (5 bases each). Looked up from germline, CDR1 is KGHSH and CDR2 is LQKENI. Trimming took 5 bases from V and 3 from J, leaving 17 bases between them. The CDR3 has 15 residues.

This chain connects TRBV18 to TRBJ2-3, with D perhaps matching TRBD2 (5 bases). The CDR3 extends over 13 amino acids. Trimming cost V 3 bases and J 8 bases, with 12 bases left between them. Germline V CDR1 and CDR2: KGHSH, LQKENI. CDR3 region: CASSPTREGTQYF. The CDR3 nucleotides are TGTGCCAGCTCACCTACCCGGGAAGGTACGCAGTATTTT.

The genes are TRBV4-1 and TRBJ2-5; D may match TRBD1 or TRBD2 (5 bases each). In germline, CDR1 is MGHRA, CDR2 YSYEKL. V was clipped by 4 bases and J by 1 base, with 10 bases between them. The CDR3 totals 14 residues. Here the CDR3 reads CASSPGPVQETQYF. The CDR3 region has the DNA TGCGCCAGCAGCCCGGGACCTGTCCAAGAGACCCAGTACTTC.

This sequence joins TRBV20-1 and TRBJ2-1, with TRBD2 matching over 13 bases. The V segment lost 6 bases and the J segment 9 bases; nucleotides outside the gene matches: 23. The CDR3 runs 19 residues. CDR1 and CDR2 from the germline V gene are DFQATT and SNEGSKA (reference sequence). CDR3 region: CSANDNGLAGEVFLFEQFF. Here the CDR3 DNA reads TGCAGTGCGAATGACAACGGACTAGCGGGAGAGGTTTTTCTATTTGAGCAGTTCTTC.

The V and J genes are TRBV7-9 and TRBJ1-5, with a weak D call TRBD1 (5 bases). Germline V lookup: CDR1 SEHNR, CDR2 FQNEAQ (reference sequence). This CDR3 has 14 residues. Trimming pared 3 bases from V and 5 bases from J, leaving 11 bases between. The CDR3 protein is CASSLSGSDQPQHF. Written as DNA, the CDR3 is TGTGCCAGCAGCTTGTCAGGGTCCGATCAGCCCCAGCATTTT.

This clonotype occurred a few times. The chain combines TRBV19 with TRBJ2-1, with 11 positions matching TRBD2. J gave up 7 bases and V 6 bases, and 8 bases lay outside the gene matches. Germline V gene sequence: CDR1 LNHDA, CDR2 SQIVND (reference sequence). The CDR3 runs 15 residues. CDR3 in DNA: TGTGCCAGTAGCCGTACTAGCGGGAGAAGGAATGAGCAGTTCTTC. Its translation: CASSRTSGRRNEQFF.

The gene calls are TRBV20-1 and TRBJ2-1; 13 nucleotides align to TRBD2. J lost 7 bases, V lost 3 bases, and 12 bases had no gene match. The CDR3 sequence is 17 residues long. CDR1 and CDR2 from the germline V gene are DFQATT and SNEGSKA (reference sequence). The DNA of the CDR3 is TGCAGTGCTAGGTTACTAGCGGGAGGGCCCTCGGGGAATGAGCAGTTCTTC. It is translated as CSARLLAGGPSGNEQFF.

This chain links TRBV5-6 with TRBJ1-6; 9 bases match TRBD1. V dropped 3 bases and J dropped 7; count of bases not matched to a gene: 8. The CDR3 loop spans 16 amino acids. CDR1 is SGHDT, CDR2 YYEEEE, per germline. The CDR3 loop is CASSSGQGRSNSPLHF. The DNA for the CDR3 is TGTGCCAGCAGCTCCGGACAGGGGCGATCCAATTCACCCCTCCACTTT.

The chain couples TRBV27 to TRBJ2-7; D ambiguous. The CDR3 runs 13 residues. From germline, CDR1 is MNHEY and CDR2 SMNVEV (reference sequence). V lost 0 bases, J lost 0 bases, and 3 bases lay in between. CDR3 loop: CASSLSASYEQYF. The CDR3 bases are TGTGCCAGCAGTTTATCTGCCTCCTACGAGCAGTACTTC.

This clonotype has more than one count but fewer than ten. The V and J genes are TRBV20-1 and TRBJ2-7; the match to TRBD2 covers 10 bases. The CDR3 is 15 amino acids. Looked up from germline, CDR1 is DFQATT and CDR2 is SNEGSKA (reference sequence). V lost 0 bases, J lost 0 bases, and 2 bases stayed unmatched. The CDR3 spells CSARETSGFSYEQYF. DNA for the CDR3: TGCAGTGCTAGAGAGACTAGCGGGTTCTCCTACGAGCAGTACTTC.

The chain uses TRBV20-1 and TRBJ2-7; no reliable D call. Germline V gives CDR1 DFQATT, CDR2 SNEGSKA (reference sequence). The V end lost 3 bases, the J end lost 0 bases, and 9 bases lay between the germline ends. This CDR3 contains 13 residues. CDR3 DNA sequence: TGCAGTGCTAGCGTGGGCACCTCCTACGAGCAGTACTTC. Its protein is CSASVGTSYEQYF.

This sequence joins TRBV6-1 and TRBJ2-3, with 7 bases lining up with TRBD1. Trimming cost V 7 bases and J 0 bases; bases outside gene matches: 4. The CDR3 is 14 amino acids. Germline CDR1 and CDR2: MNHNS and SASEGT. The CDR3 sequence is CASKTGISTDTQYF. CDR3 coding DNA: TGTGCCAGCAAGACAGGGATAAGCACAGATACGCAGTATTTT.

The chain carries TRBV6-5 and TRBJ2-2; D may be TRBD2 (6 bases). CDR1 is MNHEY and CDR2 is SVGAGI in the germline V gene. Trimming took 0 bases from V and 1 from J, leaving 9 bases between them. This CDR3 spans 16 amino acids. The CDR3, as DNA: TGTGCCAGCAGTTACTCGATGGGGGGGAACACCGGGGAGCTGTTTTTT. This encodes CASSYSMGGNTGELFF.

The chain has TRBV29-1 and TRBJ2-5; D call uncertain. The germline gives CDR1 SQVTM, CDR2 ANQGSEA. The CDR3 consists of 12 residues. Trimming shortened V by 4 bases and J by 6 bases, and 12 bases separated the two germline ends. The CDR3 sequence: CSVVAARKTQYF. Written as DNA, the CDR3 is TGCAGCGTTGTGGCGGCGCGGAAGACCCAGTACTTC.

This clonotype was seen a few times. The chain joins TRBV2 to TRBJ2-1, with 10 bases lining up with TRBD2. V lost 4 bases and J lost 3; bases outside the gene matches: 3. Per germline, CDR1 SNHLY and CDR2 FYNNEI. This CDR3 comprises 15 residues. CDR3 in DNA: TGTGCCAGCAGTGTGGCTAGCGGGAGCTACAATGAGCAGTTCTTC. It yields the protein CASSVASGSYNEQFF.

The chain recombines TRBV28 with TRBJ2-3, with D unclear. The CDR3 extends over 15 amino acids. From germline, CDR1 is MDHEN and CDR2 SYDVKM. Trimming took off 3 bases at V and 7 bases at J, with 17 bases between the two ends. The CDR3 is CASSFGPRTANTQYF. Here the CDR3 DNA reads TGTGCCAGCAGTTTCGGCCCTCGGACGGCTAATACGCAGTATTTT.

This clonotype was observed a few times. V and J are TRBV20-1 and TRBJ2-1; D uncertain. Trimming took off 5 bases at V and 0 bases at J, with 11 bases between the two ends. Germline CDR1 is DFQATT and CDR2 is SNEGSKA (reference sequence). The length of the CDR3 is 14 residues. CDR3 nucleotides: TGCAGTGCTCCTACAGTGCCCTCCTACAATGAGCAGTTCTTC. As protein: CSAPTVPSYNEQFF.

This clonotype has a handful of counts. CDR3 loop: CASSSGTGGNEQYF. In DNA, the CDR3 is TGTGCCAGCAGTTCCGGGACAGGGGGTAACGAGCAGTACTTC. The chain carries TRBV12-3 or TRBV12-4 and TRBJ2-7; 11 bases match TRBD1. The junction had 4 bases not matched to a gene; V was cut back by 4 bases and J by 5 bases. The CDR3 loop spans 14 amino acids.

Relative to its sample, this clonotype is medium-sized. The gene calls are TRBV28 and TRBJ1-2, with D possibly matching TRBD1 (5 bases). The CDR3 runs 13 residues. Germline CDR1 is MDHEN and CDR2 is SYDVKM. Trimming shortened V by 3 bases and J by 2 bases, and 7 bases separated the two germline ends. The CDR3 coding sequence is TGTGCCAGCAGTTTCCGGGGGAACTATGGCTACACCTTC. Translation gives CASSFRGNYGYTF.

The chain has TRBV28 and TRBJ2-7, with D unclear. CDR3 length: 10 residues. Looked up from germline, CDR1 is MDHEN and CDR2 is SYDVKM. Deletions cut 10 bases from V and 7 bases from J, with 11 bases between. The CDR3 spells CATSWIEQYF. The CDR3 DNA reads TGTGCCACGAGTTGGATTGAGCAGTACTTC. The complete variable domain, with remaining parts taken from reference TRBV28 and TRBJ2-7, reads DVKVTQSSRYLVKRTGEKVFLECVQDMDHENMFWYRQDPGLGLRLIYFSYDVKMKEKGDIPEGYSVSREKKERFSLILESASTNQTSMYLCATSWIEQYFGPGTRLTVT.

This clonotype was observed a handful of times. The CDR3 nucleotides are TGTGCCAGCAGTTCCCACGACAGGGGACGAGCTGGGGCCAACGTCCTGACTTTC. It translates to CASSSHDRGRAGANVLTF. The rearrangement links TRBV27 to TRBJ2-6; TRBD1 matches 8 bases. The germline gives CDR1 MNHEY, CDR2 SMNVEV (reference sequence). This CDR3 spans 18 amino acids. J lost 2 bases, V lost 4 bases, and 10 bases had no gene match.

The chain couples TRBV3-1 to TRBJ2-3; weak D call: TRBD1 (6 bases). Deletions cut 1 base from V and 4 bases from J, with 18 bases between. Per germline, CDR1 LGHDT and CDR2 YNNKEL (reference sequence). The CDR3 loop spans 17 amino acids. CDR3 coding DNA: TGTGCCAGCAGCCAAGGGTTCGCTGGGGGCAATTCAGATACGCAGTATTTT. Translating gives CASSQGFAGGNSDTQYF.

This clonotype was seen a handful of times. In nucleotides, the CDR3 is TGTGCCAGCAGCTCAAGCCCAGCTGCAGCAGGGGAGACAGATACGCAGTATTTT. Its protein is CASSSSPAAAGETDTQYF. The rearrangement uses TRBV7-9 and TRBJ2-3; weak D call: TRBD1 (6 bases). Germline V CDR1 and CDR2: SEHNR, FQNEAQ (reference sequence). CDR3 length: 18 amino acids. V shed 4 bases and J shed 3 bases, with 23 bases lying between them.

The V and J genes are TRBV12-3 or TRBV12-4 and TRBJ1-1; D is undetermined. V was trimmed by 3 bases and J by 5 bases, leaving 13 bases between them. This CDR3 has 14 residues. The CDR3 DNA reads TGTGCCAGCAGTTTGCTAGGGAGCGGAACTGAAGCTTTCTTT. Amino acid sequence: CASSLLGSGTEAFF.

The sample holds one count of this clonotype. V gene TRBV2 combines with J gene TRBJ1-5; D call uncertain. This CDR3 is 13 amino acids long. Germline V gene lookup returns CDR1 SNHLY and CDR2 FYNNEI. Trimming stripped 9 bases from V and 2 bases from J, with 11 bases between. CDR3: CASEERRNQPQHF. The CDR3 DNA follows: TGTGCCAGTGAGGAGAGACGCAATCAGCCCCAGCATTTT.

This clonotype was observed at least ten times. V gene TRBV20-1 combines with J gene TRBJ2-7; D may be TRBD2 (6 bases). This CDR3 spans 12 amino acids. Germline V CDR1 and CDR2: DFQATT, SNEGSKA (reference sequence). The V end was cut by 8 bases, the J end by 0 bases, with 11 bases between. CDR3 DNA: TGCAGTTCTACTAGCCACTCCTACGAGCAGTACTTC. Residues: CSSTSHSYEQYF.

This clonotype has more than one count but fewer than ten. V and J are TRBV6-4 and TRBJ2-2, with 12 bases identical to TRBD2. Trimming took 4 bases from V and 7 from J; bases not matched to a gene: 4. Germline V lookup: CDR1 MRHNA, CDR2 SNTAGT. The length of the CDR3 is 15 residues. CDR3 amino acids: CASSATSGSVGELFF. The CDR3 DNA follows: TGTGCCAGCAGTGCGACTAGCGGGAGTGTCGGGGAGCTGTTTTTT.